Sequencing of this T cell receptor (beta chain) was carried out in a study of blood T cells in healthy people across ages. Sample-barcoded 5' priming and a J-beta primer mix drove a second PCR of about 6 to 12 cycles. All samples gave at least 2.5 million CDR3-containing paired-end reads. TCRdb re-analysed the 5' RACE reads in MiXCR, keeping a single row per CDR3 protein. The data show roughly 730,000 distinct CDR3 sequences, with around three fifths seen just once and roughly 25% held by the top ten. Points from the study as a whole: More naive CD4+ cells and higher diversity were found in long-lived than in aged donors.

The study recruited healthy Caucasian donors from Russia who were aged about 6 to 100. Of note for this clonotype: What it binds is unknown.

Trimming removed 10 bases from V and 5 bases from J, with 10 bases in between. CDR1 and CDR2 from the germline V gene are SEHNR and FQNEAQ (reference sequence). The CDR3 spans 11 residues. Sequencing input: blood. The V and J genes are TRBV7-9 and TRBJ2-3; D gene ambiguous. The sequence came from a man in his forties in good health. CDR3 sequence reads: CANEWQDTQYF. The CDR3 DNA is TGTGCCAACGAGTGGCAAGATACGCAGTATTTT.